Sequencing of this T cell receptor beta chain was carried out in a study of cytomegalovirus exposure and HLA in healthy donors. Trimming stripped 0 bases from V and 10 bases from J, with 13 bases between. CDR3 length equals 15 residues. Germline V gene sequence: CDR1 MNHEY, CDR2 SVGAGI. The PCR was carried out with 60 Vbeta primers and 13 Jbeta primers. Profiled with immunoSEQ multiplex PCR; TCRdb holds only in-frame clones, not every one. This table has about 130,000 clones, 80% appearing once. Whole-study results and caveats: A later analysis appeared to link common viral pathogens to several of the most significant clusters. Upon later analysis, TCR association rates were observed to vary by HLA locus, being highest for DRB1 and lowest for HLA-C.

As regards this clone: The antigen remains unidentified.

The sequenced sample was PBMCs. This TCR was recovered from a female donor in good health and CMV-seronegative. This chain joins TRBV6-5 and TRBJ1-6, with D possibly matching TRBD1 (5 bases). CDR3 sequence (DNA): TGTGCCAGCAGTTACTCTTTCCAGGGCGGATCACCCCTCCACTTT. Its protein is CASSYSFQGGSPLHF.